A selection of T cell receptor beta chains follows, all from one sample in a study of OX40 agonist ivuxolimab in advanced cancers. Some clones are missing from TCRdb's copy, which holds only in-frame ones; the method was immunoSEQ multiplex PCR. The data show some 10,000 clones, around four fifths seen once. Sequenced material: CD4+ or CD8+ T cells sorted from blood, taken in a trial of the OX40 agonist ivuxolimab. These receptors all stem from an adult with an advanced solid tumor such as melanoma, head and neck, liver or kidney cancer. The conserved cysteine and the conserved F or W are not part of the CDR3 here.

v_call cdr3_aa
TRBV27 ASRSSPGQTYEQY
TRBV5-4 ASSLVLTREQY
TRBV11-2 ASSFGSGRARETQY
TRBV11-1 ASSLAGGQETQY
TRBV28 ASTRAGQRSYEQY
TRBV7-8 ASSLASGMNTGELF
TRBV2 ATALSAGVPQETQY
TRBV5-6 ASSLGGRTKNTEAF
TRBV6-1 ASSEEVRGHEETQY
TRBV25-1 ASKPGTGPYEQY
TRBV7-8 ASTYGTSITDTQY
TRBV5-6 ASSLSGQGYNQPQH
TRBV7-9 ASSRSGTSGRGARNEQF
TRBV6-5 ASSLLAGGVEQF
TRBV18 ASTPGDEQF
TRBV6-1 ASSPSGPGGI
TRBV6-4 ASSDFGRGEGANVLT
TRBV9 ASSVPTSGRARDTQY
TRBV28 ASRDFMNTEAF
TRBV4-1 ASSLVGYGYT
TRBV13 ASSLRTGKNIQY
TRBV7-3 ASSFPGLAGLAKNIQY
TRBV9 ASSVGGDSYEQY
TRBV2 AVGQRPDTQY
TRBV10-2 ASSEASLSSYEQY
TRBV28 ASSLSRVNEQF
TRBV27 ASSKNPPSRETQY
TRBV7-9 ASSLGTDTQY
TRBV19 ASSIQGAAGELF
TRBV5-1 ASSFGSGFNEQY